What follows are 4 T cell receptor beta chains derived from one specimen sequenced in a study of blood T cell repertoires in COVID-19. Profiled with immunoSEQ multiplex PCR; TCRdb holds only in-frame clones, not every one. The data hold about 120,000 clones, with 70% to 80% observed a single time. Sequenced sample: peripheral blood. The receptors derive from a man between 70 and 80 years old with acute or convalescent COVID-19.

This rearrangement joins TRBV29-1 to TRBJ1-5; D not certain. CDR3 length equals 13 residues. V dropped 4 bases and J dropped 6 bases, with 13 bases sitting between them. Germline loops: CDR1 SQVTM, CDR2 ANQGSEA. CDR3 protein: CSVGPRNGQPQHF. For the CDR3, the DNA is TGCAGCGTTGGGCCCCGCAATGGTCAGCCCCAGCATTTT.

The chain combines TRBV6-5 with TRBJ1-6; no clear D. V lost 6 bases and J lost 5, with 14 bases in between. The CDR3 has 15 amino acids. Germline V CDR1 and CDR2: MNHEY, SVGAGI. The CDR3 region is CASSRTGSNNSPLHF. CDR3 coding DNA: TGTGCCAGCAGCCGAACGGGAAGTAATAATTCACCCCTCCACTTT.

This chain uses TRBV30 with TRBJ1-3; perhaps TRBD1 as D (6 bases). This CDR3 has 17 amino acids. CDR1 and CDR2 from the germline V gene are GTSNPN and SVGIG (reference sequence). Trimming removed 0 bases from V and 0 bases from J, with 15 bases in between. Here the CDR3 DNA reads TGTGCCTGGAGTGTACGGGGGGGGCCTCTCTCTGGAAACACCATATATTTT. This encodes CAWSVRGGPLSGNTIYF.

The V call is TRBV13, the J call TRBJ1-2; D gene unclear. The CDR3 totals 13 residues. Germline-derived CDR1 and CDR2 are PRHDT and FYEKMQ (reference sequence). Between the trimmed V and J ends, which lost 8 bases and 7 bases, there was a span of 17 bases. For the CDR3, the DNA is TGTGCCAGCGGCGAACTAAGCGGAGGTGGCTACACCTTC. Translation gives CASGELSGGGYTF.